These T cell receptor beta chains were read from a single sample in a study of regulatory T cells in long-lasting Graves disease. Each CDR3 protein gets one entry after TCRdb re-called the multiplex PCR reads with MiXCR. The sample carries 600,000 to 850,000 distinct CDR3 sequences, roughly 30% recorded once. The sequenced sample was peripheral blood mononuclear cells (PBMCs), obtained when the disease was refractory, from a patient treated with antithyroid drugs. The receptors come from a female donor with Graves disease. CDR3s include the opening cysteine and the closing phenylalanine or tryptophan. D genes are given only for firm matches. The size entry is marked missing in some rows and otherwise reads once, few, many or a size class.

clone size: few
V gene: TRBV4-2
D gene: -
J gene: TRBJ1-2
CDR3 length: 14
CDR3 protein: CASSPRDKVYGYTF
CDR3 DNA: TGTGCCAGCAGCCCCCGGGACAAGGTCTATGGCTACACCTTC

clone size: few
V gene: TRBV6-1
D gene: -
J gene: TRBJ1-2
CDR3 length: 15
CDR3 protein: CASSTPTGGSGGYTF
CDR3 DNA: TGTGCCAGCAGTACTCCCACGGGGGGATCGGGTGGCTACACCTTC

clone size: few
V gene: TRBV11-2
D gene: -
J gene: TRBJ2-7
CDR3 length: 15
CDR3 protein: CASSFMRRGSYEQYF
CDR3 DNA: TGTGCCAGCAGCTTCATGCGGCGCGGCTCCTACGAGCAGTACTTC

clone size: -
V gene: TRBV29-1
D gene: -
J gene: TRBJ2-7
CDR3 length: 12
CDR3 protein: CSVDSSSYEQYF
CDR3 DNA: TGCAGCGTTGATTCTAGCTCGTACGAGCAGTACTTC

clone size: few
V gene: TRBV2
D gene: -
J gene: TRBJ2-1
CDR3 length: 15
CDR3 protein: CASSDSTWGYNEQFF
CDR3 DNA: TGTGCCAGCAGTGATTCGACCTGGGGCTACAATGAGCAGTTCTTC

clone size: -
V gene: TRBV20-1
D gene: -
J gene: TRBJ2-5
CDR3 length: 16
CDR3 protein: CSASPPGLGLQETQYF
CDR3 DNA: TGCAGTGCTAGTCCCCCGGGACTCGGCCTCCAAGAGACCCAGTACTTC

clone size: many
V gene: TRBV20-1
D gene: -
J gene: TRBJ2-5
CDR3 length: 14
CDR3 protein: CSAPPGYTQETQYF
CDR3 DNA: TGCAGTGCCCCCCCAGGTTACACGCAAGAGACCCAGTACTTC

clone size: few
V gene: TRBV30
D gene: TRBD1
J gene: TRBJ2-7
CDR3 length: 13
CDR3 protein: CAFDRGRTSEQYF
CDR3 DNA: TGTGCCTTTGACAGGGGTCGCACCAGCGAGCAGTACTTC

clone size: few
V gene: TRBV12-5
D gene: TRBD2
J gene: TRBJ2-7
CDR3 length: 15
CDR3 protein: CASGTERGTYYEQYF
CDR3 DNA: TGTGCTAGTGGTACCGAGCGGGGGACTTACTACGAGCAGTACTTC

clone size: -
V gene: TRBV5-1
D gene: -
J gene: TRBJ1-3
CDR3 length: 16
CDR3 protein: CASSPGDTLSGNTIYF
CDR3 DNA: TGCGCCAGCAGCCCTGGTGACACCCTCTCTGGAAACACCATATATTTT

clone size: many
V gene: TRBV2
D gene: -
J gene: TRBJ2-7
CDR3 length: 11
CDR3 protein: CACGEFYEQYF
CDR3 DNA: TGTGCGTGCGGGGAGTTCTACGAGCAGTACTTC

clone size: many
V gene: TRBV6-5
D gene: -
J gene: TRBJ2-5
CDR3 length: 14
CDR3 protein: CASSYSRAKETQYF
CDR3 DNA: TGTGCCAGCAGTTACTCTCGGGCGAAAGAGACCCAGTACTTC

clone size: few
V gene: TRBV7-3
D gene: -
J gene: TRBJ1-2
CDR3 length: 15
CDR3 protein: CASRRSAPLYYGYTF
CDR3 DNA: TGTGCCAGCAGGAGGTCGGCCCCCCTTTACTATGGCTACACCTTC

clone size: many
V gene: TRBV27
D gene: -
J gene: TRBJ1-5
CDR3 length: 16
CDR3 protein: CASSPIRQGLNQPQHF
CDR3 DNA: TGTGCCAGCAGTCCGATCCGGCAAGGGCTCAATCAGCCCCAGCATTTT

clone size: -
V gene: TRBV9
D gene: -
J gene: TRBJ2-7
CDR3 length: 16
CDR3 protein: CARGEVRRQSSYEQYF
CDR3 DNA: TGTGCCAGGGGCGAGGTGAGGCGACAGAGCTCCTACGAGCAGTACTTC

clone size: many
V gene: TRBV6-9
D gene: -
J gene: TRBJ1-2
CDR3 length: 14
CDR3 protein: CASSYSNRNYGYTF
CDR3 DNA: TGTGCCAGCAGTTACTCGAACAGGAACTATGGCTACACCTTC

clone size: -
V gene: TRBV11-1
D gene: -
J gene: TRBJ2-7
CDR3 length: 13
CDR3 protein: CASSRQNTYEQYF
CDR3 DNA: TGTGCCAGCAGCAGACAAAATACCTACGAGCAGTACTTC

clone size: few
V gene: TRBV2
D gene: -
J gene: TRBJ1-1
CDR3 length: 13
CDR3 protein: CASSRERYTEAFF
CDR3 DNA: TGTGCCAGCAGTCGGGAGAGATACACTGAAGCTTTCTTT

clone size: few
V gene: TRBV20-1
D gene: -
J gene: TRBJ2-2
CDR3 length: 18
CDR3 protein: CSARAGTGLSLNTGELFF
CDR3 DNA: TGCAGTGCTAGGGCTGGAACGGGACTCAGTTTGAACACCGGGGAGCTGTTTTTT

clone size: -
V gene: TRBV5-1
D gene: -
J gene: TRBJ2-2
CDR3 length: 16
CDR3 protein: CASSPGGTANTGELFF
CDR3 DNA: TGCGCCAGCAGCCCCGGAGGGACCGCGAACACCGGGGAGCTGTTTTTT

clone size: few
V gene: TRBV2
D gene: TRBD1
J gene: TRBJ2-7
CDR3 length: 15
CDR3 protein: CASSPEGAFSYEQYF
CDR3 DNA: TGTGCCAGCAGTCCTGAGGGGGCCTTCTCCTACGAGCAGTACTTC

clone size: -
V gene: TRBV29-1
D gene: -
J gene: TRBJ2-7
CDR3 length: 13
CDR3 protein: CSVEALGGYEQYF
CDR3 DNA: TGCAGCGTTGAAGCCCTAGGGGGTTACGAGCAGTACTTC

clone size: -
V gene: TRBV2
D gene: TRBD2
J gene: TRBJ2-6
CDR3 length: 18
CDR3 protein: CASYWTSGRNSGANVLTF
CDR3 DNA: TGTGCCAGCTATTGGACTAGCGGGAGGAACTCTGGGGCCAACGTCCTGACTTTC

clone size: -
V gene: TRBV28
D gene: TRBD1
J gene: TRBJ1-2
CDR3 length: 16
CDR3 protein: CASSTSSGQRGYGYTF
CDR3 DNA: TGTGCCAGCAGCACCTCCTCGGGACAGCGGGGCTATGGCTACACCTTC